The present T cell receptor (beta chain) was sequenced within a study of blood T cells in healthy people across ages. With 6 bases clipped from V and 5 bases from J, the junction kept 8 bases outside the gene matches. The CDR3 length is 14 residues. A second PCR, run for about 6 to 12 cycles, used a sample-barcoded 5' primer plus a J-beta primer mix. TCRdb used MiXCR to reprocess the 5' RACE reads, holding one entry per CDR3 protein. The sample comprises 710,000 or so distinct CDR3 sequences, about 24% of which are singletons, and approximately 20% rests with the top ten. To note about this clonotype: Its antigen is unknown.

Study conclusions and caveats: More naive CD4+ cells and higher diversity marked long-lived donors relative to aged donors.

The chain combines TRBV12-3 or TRBV12-4 with TRBJ1-1; TRBD1 matches at 8 bases. The clonotype comes from a man between 65 and 85 years old in good health. The sequencing input was blood. The CDR3 protein is CASRQGGWRTEAFF. CDR3 bases: TGTGCCAGCAGACAGGGGGGATGGCGAACTGAAGCTTTCTTT.